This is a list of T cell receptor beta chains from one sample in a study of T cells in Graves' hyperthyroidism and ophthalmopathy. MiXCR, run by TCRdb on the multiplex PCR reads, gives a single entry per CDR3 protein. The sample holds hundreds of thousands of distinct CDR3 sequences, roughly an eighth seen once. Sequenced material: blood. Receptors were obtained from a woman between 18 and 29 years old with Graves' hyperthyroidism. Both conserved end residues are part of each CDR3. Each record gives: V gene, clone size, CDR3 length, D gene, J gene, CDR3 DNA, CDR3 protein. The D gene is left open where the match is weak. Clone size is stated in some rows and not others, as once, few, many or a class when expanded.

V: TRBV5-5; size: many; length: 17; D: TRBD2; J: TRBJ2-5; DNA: TGTGCCAGCAGCTTGGTGAGGGGAGCGGGATTGTCAGAGACCCAGTACTTC; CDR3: CASSLVRGAGLSETQYF
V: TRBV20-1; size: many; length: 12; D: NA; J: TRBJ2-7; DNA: TGCAGTGCTCCAGGGTTTTCCAACGAGCAGTACTTC; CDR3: CSAPGFSNEQYF
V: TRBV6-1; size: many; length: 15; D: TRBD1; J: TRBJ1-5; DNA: TGTGCCAGCAGTGGGACAGGGGGTCAAGGTCAGCCCCAGCATTTT; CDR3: CASSGTGGQGQPQHF
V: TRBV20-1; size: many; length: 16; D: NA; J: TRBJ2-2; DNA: TGCAGTGCTAGAAGTCCTCAAACGACGAACACCGGGGAGCTGTTTTTT; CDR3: CSARSPQTTNTGELFF
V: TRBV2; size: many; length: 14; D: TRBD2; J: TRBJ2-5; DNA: TGTGCCAGGGGTACTAGCGGTAACCAAGAGACCCAGTACTTC; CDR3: CARGTSGNQETQYF
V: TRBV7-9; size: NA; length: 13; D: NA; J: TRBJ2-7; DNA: TGTGCCAGCAGCTTATACGGGCCCTACGAGCAGTACTTC; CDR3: CASSLYGPYEQYF
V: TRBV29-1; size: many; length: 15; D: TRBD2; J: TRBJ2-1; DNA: TGCAGCGTTGACCCACTAGCGGGAGGGGTGACGGTGCAGTTCTTC; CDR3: CSVDPLAGGVTVQFF
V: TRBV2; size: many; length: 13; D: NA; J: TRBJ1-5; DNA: TGTGCCAGCAGGGGAGTTATGGGACAGCCCCAGCATTTT; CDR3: CASRGVMGQPQHF
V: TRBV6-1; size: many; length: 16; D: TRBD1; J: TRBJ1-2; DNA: TGTGCCAGCAGTCCGGGACAGGGTCTTTCATACCGTGGCTACACCTTC; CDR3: CASSPGQGLSYRGYTF
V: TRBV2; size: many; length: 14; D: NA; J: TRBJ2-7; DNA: TGTGCCAGCAGTGAAGTCGGGGGAGCCTACGAGCAGTACTTC; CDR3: CASSEVGGAYEQYF
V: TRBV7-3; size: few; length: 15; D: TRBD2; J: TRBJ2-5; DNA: TGTGCCAGCAGCTCAACCGGGACTAGCGGAGAGACCCAGTACTTC; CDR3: CASSSTGTSGETQYF
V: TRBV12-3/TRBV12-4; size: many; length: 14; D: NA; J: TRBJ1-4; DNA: TGTGCCAGCAGTCAAGTGGGCTTTGATGAAAAACTGTTTTTT; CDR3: CASSQVGFDEKLFF